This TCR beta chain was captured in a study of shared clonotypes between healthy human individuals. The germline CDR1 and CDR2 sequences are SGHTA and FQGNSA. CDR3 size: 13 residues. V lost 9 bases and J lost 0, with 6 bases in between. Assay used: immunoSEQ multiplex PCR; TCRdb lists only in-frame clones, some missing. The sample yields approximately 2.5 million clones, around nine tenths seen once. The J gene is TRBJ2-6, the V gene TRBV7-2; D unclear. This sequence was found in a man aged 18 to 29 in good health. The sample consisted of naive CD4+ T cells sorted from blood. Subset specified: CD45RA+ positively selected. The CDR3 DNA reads TGTGCCAGGGCCTCCTCTGGGGCCAACGTCCTGACTTTC. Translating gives CARASSGANVLTF.